The 18 T cell receptor beta chains given below trace back to one sample, sequenced in a study of shared clonotypes between healthy human individuals. Only in-frame clones appear in the TCRdb table, and some are missing; sequencing was by immunoSEQ multiplex PCR. The repertoire consists of 1.5 million to 2.5 million clones, with about 94% occurring once and the leading ten covering under 1.5%. CD8 cells classed as naive were CD45RO-negative and positively selected for CCR7, excluding terminally differentiated effector memory CD45RA+ cells. Material: naive CD8+ T cells sorted from blood. Receptors were obtained from a man aged 18 to 29 in good health.

As concerns this clone: This CDR3 is also generated by other DNA sequences in the sample. This chain joins TRBV6-5 and TRBJ2-7; TRBD2 matches at 8 bases. The CDR3 is 13 residues long. Trimming at V came to 2 bases and at J to 4 bases, leaving 1 base not matched to a gene. Germline assignment: CDR1 MNHEY and CDR2 SVGAGI. The CDR3 DNA reads as TGTGCCAGCAGTTACGGGACTAGTTACGAGCAGTACTTC. This gives the protein CASSYGTSYEQYF.

The chain has TRBV28 and TRBJ1-5, with D perhaps TRBD1 (5 bases). The CDR3 loop spans 14 amino acids. Germline V gene lookup returns CDR1 MDHEN and CDR2 SYDVKM. With 5 bases removed from V and 7 bases from J, the gap between germline ends came to 15 bases. CDR3: CASSTGGVEQPQHF. The CDR3 DNA follows: TGTGCCAGCAGTACCGGGGGGGTTGAGCAGCCCCAGCATTTT.

V gene TRBV27 combines with J gene TRBJ1-2, with a weak D call TRBD1 (6 bases). CDR3 length: 16 amino acids. CDR1 and CDR2 from the germline V gene are MNHEY and SMNVEV (reference sequence). V was clipped by 0 bases and J by 1 base, with 12 bases between them. For the CDR3, the DNA is TGTGCCAGCAGTTTATCAGGGACACAATATAACTATGGCTACACCTTC. Translation gives CASSLSGTQYNYGYTF.

This chain uses TRBV10-2 with TRBJ1-1, with D unclear. Germline V gene data show CDR1 as WSHSY and CDR2 as SAAADI. This CDR3 region has 14 residues. V was shortened by 2 bases and J by 1 base, with 8 bases between the two germline ends. The CDR3 DNA reads TGCGCCAGCAGTGAGACAGAGGCGAACACTGAAGCTTTCTTT. This gives the protein CASSETEANTEAFF.

The rearrangement links TRBV28 to TRBJ1-5; D remains unclear. The length of the CDR3 is 14 residues. The germline gives CDR1 MDHEN, CDR2 SYDVKM. Between the trimmed V and J ends, which lost 9 bases and 2 bases, there was a span of 14 bases. CDR3 nucleotides: TGTGCCAGTCAACTGGGTGCGGGCAATCAGCCCCAGCATTTT. Its protein is CASQLGAGNQPQHF.

This clone showed up just once. J is TRBJ1-4 and V is TRBV27, with D perhaps TRBD1 (5 bases). V was cut by 6 bases and J by 6 bases, with 14 bases left in between. CDR1 is MNHEY and CDR2 is SMNVEV in the germline V gene (reference sequence). The CDR3 consists of 14 residues. The CDR3: CASRPGLPHEKLFF. CDR3 in DNA: TGTGCCAGCAGGCCGGGACTGCCGCATGAAAAACTGTTTTTT.

This rearrangement joins TRBV7-8 to TRBJ2-1; 11 nucleotides match TRBD2. The CDR3 runs to 16 residues. Germline CDR1 reads SGHVS; CDR2 reads FQNEAQ. V shed 1 base, J shed 5 bases, and the junction held 4 bases outside the gene matches. CDR3 DNA sequence: TGTGCCAGCAGCTTAGAGACTAGCGGGGTTCACAATGAGCAGTTCTTC. It yields the protein CASSLETSGVHNEQFF.

CDR3 bases: TGTGCCAGCAGCTTTGAGGGGGCGGGTGAGCAGTTCTTC. It translates to CASSFEGAGEQFF. The chain combines TRBV5-6 with TRBJ2-1, with 7 positions matching TRBD1. The CDR3 length is 13 residues. The junction had 5 bases not matched to a gene; V was cut back by 2 bases and J by 9 bases. Germline assignment: CDR1 SGHDT and CDR2 YYEEEE.

The chain is built from TRBV4-3 and TRBJ2-3; D not resolved. Germline V CDR1 and CDR2: LGHNA, YSLEER. This CDR3 is 17 amino acids long. The V and J ends lost 0 bases and 4 bases respectively, with 17 bases between them. The CDR3: CASSQDHYYSDADTQYF. DNA of the CDR3: TGCGCCAGCAGCCAAGATCACTACTACTCAGATGCAGATACGCAGTATTTT.

This clone was picked up one time. This chain joins TRBV7-9 and TRBJ2-7; 8 nucleotides line up with TRBD1. The CDR3 runs to 14 residues. Germline trimming cut 5 bases from V and 6 bases from J; bases unmatched to any gene: 9. CDR1 SEHNR and CDR2 FQNEAQ come from the germline V gene (reference sequence). The CDR3 loop reads CASSMDRENREQYF. The CDR3 DNA reads TGTGCCAGCAGCATGGACAGGGAGAACCGCGAGCAGTACTTC.

This clone was detected only once. The chain couples TRBV2 to TRBJ2-3; 7 bases fit TRBD1. V trimming: 0 bases; J trimming: 6 bases; junction bases outside the gene matches: 12. Germline V gives CDR1 SNHLY, CDR2 FYNNEI. The CDR3 runs 17 residues. The CDR3 is CASSEALSGGHLDTQYF. In DNA form, the CDR3 reads TGTGCCAGCAGTGAAGCGCTTTCAGGGGGTCATCTGGATACGCAGTATTTT.

The rearrangement links TRBV10-1 to TRBJ2-1; no clear D gene. Germline loops: CDR1 WNHNN, CDR2 SYGVQD (reference sequence). V was clipped by 3 bases and J by 4 bases, with 10 bases between them. This CDR3 is built from 14 residues. The CDR3 nucleotides read TGCGCCAGCAGTGAAAGTCAGGTATACAATGAGCAGTTCTTC. Its protein is CASSESQVYNEQFF.

The chain carries TRBV6-5 and TRBJ2-2; 7 positions match TRBD1. Trimming at V came to 5 bases and at J to 4 bases, leaving 4 bases not matched to a gene. Germline CDR1 reads MNHEY; CDR2 reads SVGAGI. The CDR3 is 14 residues long. The CDR3 loop is CASSATGVTGELFF. CDR3 coding DNA: TGTGCCAGCAGTGCTACAGGGGTCACCGGGGAGCTGTTTTTT.

The genes are TRBV30 and TRBJ1-4; no clear D. The V gene's germline CDR1 is GTSNPN and CDR2 SVGIG (reference sequence). The CDR3 sequence is 11 residues long. The V end was cut by 4 bases, the J end by 13 bases, with 13 bases between. The CDR3 spells CAWMGRGRLFF. CDR3 DNA sequence: TGTGCCTGGATGGGGAGAGGAAGACTGTTTTTT.

The rearrangement joins TRBV10-3 to TRBJ1-2; 8 nucleotides line up with TRBD1. Germline lookup yields CDR1 ENHRY and CDR2 SYGVKD. Unmatched junction bases numbered 12, after V lost 7 bases and J lost 2 bases. CDR3 size: 16 residues. CDR3 in DNA: TGTGCCATCACCCCCTCCCCGGGACAGGCCAACTATGGCTACACCTTC. This gives the protein CAITPSPGQANYGYTF.

This clone was seen once. The rearrangement links TRBV2 to TRBJ1-1; D gene ambiguous. Germline V gene lookup returns CDR1 SNHLY and CDR2 FYNNEI. The CDR3 covers 15 residues. V was trimmed by 10 bases and J by 0 bases, leaving 18 bases between them. The DNA of the CDR3 is TGTGCCATATCGGGGAGAACGGGGATGAACACTGAAGCTTTCTTT. It translates to CAISGRTGMNTEAFF.

A word on this clone: At the DNA level, this CDR3 is encoded by other sequences in the same sample as well. The V and J genes are TRBV9 and TRBJ2-1; tentatively, D is TRBD1 (6 bases). The V gene lost 0 bases and the J gene lost 8 bases, with 12 bases spanning the gap. This CDR3 contains 14 residues. Per the germline V gene, CDR1 is SGDLS and CDR2 is YYNGEE. The CDR3 sequence is CASSVEGGRDEQFF. The CDR3 bases are TGTGCCAGCAGCGTAGAAGGGGGACGAGATGAGCAGTTCTTC.

This clone was seen only once. The rearrangement joins TRBV19 to TRBJ1-5, with D unclear. The CDR3 runs 14 residues. Germline V gene lookup returns CDR1 LNHDA and CDR2 SQIVND (reference sequence). The V end was cut by 6 bases, the J end by 7 bases, with 16 bases between. The CDR3 sequence is CASSHNDWGQPQHF. DNA of the CDR3: TGTGCCAGTAGCCACAACGACTGGGGACAGCCCCAGCATTTT. Using reference TRBV19 and TRBJ1-5 for the parts outside the CDR3, the full variable domain is DGGITQSPKYLFRKEGQNVTLSCEQNLNHDAMYWYRQDPGQGLRLIYYSQIVNDFQKGDIAEGYSVSREKKESFPLTVTSAQKNPTAFYLCASSHNDWGQPQHFGDGTRLSIL.